This T cell receptor (beta chain) was captured in a study of blood T cell repertoires in COVID-19. Overall study context: Whether acute or convalescent, the COVID-19 samples came from the United States, Italy and Spain.

Using immunoSEQ multiplex PCR, the repertoire was profiled, and TCRdb retains in-frame clones only, with some absent. The repertoire holds about 270,000 clones, with under 95% as singletons. Ages ranged from roughly 18 to 100 years, with residence in about two dozen US areas. Participants had their cohort set by participant-reported clinical history. V lost 5 bases to trimming and J lost 8 bases; unmatched junction nucleotides: 9. CDR1 KGHSH and CDR2 LQKENI come from the germline V gene. The CDR3 is made up of 15 amino acids. The rearrangement links TRBV18 to TRBJ1-6, with 7 bases identical to TRBD1. This clonotype originated in a man aged 40-50 years who had been exposed to COVID-19. Sequenced sample: PBMCs or T cells enriched from blood (not recorded which). This chain's CDR3 is CASSERQGVDSPLHF. The CDR3, as DNA: TGTGCCAGCTCAGAGCGGCAGGGGGTAGATTCACCCCTCCACTTT.